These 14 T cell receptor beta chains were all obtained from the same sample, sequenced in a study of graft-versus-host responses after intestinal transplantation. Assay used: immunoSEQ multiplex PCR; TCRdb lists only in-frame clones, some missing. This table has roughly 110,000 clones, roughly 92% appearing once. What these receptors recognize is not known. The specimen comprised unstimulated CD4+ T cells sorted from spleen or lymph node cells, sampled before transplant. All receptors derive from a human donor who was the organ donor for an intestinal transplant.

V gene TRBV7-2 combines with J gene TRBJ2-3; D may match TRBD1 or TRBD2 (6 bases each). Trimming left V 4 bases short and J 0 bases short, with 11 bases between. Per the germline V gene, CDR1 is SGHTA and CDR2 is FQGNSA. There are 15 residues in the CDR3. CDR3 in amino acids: CASSSGGGSTDTQYF. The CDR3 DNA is TGTGCCAGCAGCTCCGGGGGCGGAAGCACAGATACGCAGTATTTT.

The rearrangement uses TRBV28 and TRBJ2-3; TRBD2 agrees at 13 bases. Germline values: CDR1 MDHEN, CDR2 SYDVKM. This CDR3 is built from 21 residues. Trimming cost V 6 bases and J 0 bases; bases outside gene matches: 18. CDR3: CASSLYQDGTSGAPSTDTQYF. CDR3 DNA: TGTGCCAGCAGCCTCTACCAGGACGGGACTAGCGGGGCTCCTAGCACAGATACGCAGTATTTT.

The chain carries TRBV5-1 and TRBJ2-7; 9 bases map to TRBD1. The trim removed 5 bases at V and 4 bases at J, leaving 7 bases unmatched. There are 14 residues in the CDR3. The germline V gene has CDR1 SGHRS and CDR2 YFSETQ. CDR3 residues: CASRVGTGLYEQYF. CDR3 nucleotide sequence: TGCGCCAGCAGAGTCGGGACAGGGTTGTACGAGCAGTACTTC.

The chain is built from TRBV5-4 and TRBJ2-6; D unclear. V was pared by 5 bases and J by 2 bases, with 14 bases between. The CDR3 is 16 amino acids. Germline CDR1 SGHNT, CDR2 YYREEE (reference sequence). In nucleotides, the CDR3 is TGTGCCAGCAGTCGAACCGCCAGCCCTGGGGCCAACGTCCTGACTTTC. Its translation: CASSRTASPGANVLTF.

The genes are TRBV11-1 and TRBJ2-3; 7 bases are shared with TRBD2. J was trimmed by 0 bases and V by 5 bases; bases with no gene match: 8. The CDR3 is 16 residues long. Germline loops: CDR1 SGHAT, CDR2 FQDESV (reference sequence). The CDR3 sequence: CASSALRDYSTDTQYF. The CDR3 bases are TGTGCCAGCAGCGCCCTCCGGGACTACAGCACAGATACGCAGTATTTT. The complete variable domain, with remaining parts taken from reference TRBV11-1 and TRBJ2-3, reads EAEVAQSPRYKITEKSQAVAFWCDPISGHATLYWYRQILGQGPELLVQFQDESVVDDSQLPKDRFSAERLKGVDSTLKIQPAELGDSAMYLCASSALRDYSTDTQYFGPGTRLTVL.

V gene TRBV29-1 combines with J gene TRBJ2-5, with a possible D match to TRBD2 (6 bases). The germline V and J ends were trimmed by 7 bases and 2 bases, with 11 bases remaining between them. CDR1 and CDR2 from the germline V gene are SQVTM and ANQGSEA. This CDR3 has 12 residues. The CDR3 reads CSGGGVQETQYF. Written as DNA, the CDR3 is TGCAGCGGCGGCGGGGTTCAAGAGACCCAGTACTTC.

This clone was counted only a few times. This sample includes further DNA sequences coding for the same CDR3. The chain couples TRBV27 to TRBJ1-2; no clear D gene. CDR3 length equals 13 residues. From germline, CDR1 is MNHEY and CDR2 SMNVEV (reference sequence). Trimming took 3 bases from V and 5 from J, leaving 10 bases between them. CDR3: CASSFRGGYGYTF. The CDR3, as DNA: TGTGCCAGCAGTTTCCGGGGTGGGTATGGCTACACCTTC.

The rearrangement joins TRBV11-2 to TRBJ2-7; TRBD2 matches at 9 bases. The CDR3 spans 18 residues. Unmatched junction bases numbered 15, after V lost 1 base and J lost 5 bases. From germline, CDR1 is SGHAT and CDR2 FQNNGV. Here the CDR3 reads CASSLVGAREGFADEQYF. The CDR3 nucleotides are TGTGCCAGCAGCTTAGTAGGGGCGCGGGAGGGGTTCGCGGACGAGCAGTACTTC.

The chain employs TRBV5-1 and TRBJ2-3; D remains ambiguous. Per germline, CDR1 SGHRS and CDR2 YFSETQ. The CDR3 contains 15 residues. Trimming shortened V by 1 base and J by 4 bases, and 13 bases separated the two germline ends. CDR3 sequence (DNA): TGCGCCAGCAGCTTGCCTCTCTTGTGGCCAGATACGCAGTATTTT. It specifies CASSLPLLWPDTQYF.

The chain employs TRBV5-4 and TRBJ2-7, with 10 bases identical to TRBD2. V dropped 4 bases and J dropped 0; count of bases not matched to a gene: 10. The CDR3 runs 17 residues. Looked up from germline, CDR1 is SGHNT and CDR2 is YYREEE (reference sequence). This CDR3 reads CASSHPSGLANSYEQYF. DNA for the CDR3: TGTGCCAGCAGCCACCCCTCGGGACTAGCGAACTCCTACGAGCAGTACTTC. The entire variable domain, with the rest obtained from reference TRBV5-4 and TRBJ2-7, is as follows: ETGVTQSPTHLIKTRGQQVTLRCSSQSGHNTVSWYQQALGQGPQFIFQYYREEENGRGNFPPRFSGLQFPNYSSELNVNALELDDSALYLCASSHPSGLANSYEQYFGPGTRLTVT.

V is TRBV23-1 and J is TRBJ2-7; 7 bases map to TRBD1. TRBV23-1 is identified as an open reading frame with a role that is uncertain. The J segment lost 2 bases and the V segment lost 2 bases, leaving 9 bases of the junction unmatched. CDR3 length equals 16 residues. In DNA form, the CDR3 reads TGCGCCAGCAGTCAAGTGGACAGGTTTATGACCTACGAGCAGTACTTC. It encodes CASSQVDRFMTYEQYF.

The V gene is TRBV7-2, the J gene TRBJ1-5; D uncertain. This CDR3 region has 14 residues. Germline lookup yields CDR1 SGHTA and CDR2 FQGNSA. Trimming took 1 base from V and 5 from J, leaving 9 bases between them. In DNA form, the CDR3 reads TGTGCCAGCAGCTTAGTCGCGGGAGATCAGCCCCAGCATTTT. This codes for CASSLVAGDQPQHF.

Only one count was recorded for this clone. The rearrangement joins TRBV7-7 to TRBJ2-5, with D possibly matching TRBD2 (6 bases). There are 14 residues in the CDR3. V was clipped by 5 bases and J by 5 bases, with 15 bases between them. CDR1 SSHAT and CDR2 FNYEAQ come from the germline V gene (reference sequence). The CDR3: CASSPVGRLETQYF. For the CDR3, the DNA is TGTGCCAGCAGCCCCGTGGGGAGGTTGGAGACCCAGTACTTC.

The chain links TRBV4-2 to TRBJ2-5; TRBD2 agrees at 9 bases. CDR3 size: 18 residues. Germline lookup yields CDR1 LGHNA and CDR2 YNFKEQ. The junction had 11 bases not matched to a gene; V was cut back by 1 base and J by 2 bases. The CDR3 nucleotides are TGTGCCAGCAGCCAAGGGGGTTGGCCTAGCGGGGCTCAAGAGACCCAGTACTTC. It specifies CASSQGGWPSGAQETQYF.